The rows below give T cell receptor beta chains drawn from one sample of a study of T cells in Graves' hyperthyroidism and ophthalmopathy. Each CDR3 protein gets one entry after TCRdb re-called the multiplex PCR reads with MiXCR. The sample includes around 600,000 distinct CDR3 sequences, approximately 14% of them seen just once. Sequenced input: blood. These receptors all come from a woman in her late teens or twenties with Graves' ophthalmopathy. Both conserved end residues are part of each CDR3. Each record gives: clone size, D gene, V gene, J gene, CDR3 protein, CDR3 DNA. A D gene is named only where the DNA matches it firmly. The size entry is marked missing in some rows and otherwise reads once, few, many or a size class.

clone size: many; D gene: TRBD2; V gene: TRBV5-4; J gene: TRBJ2-7; CDR3 protein: CASSTLGTSGEQYF; CDR3 DNA: TGTGCCAGCAGCACTTTAGGGACTAGTGGCGAGCAGTACTTC
clone size: many; D gene: TRBD1; V gene: TRBV7-9; J gene: TRBJ2-7; CDR3 protein: CASSLGQGAKQYF; CDR3 DNA: TGTGCCAGCAGCTTAGGTCAGGGGGCTAAGCAGTACTTC
clone size: .; D gene: .; V gene: TRBV11-2; J gene: TRBJ2-7; CDR3 protein: CASSSQGGVGARPYEQYF; CDR3 DNA: TGTGCCAGCAGCTCGCAGGGGGGGGTGGGGGCGCGACCCTACGAGCAGTACTTC
clone size: many; D gene: TRBD1; V gene: TRBV7-9; J gene: TRBJ2-6; CDR3 protein: CAIDRGAAGANVLTF; CDR3 DNA: TGTGCCATCGACAGGGGAGCCGCTGGGGCCAACGTCCTGACTTTC
clone size: .; D gene: TRBD2; V gene: TRBV19; J gene: TRBJ2-7; CDR3 protein: CASSIGRLARTISYEQYF; CDR3 DNA: TGTGCCAGTAGTATCGGACGACTAGCGCGAACGATCTCCTACGAGCAGTACTTC
clone size: few; D gene: .; V gene: TRBV6-1; J gene: TRBJ2-7; CDR3 protein: CASSSTQGRGYEQYF; CDR3 DNA: TGTGCCAGCAGTTCAACCCAGGGGAGAGGGTACGAGCAGTACTTC
clone size: many; D gene: .; V gene: TRBV30; J gene: TRBJ2-1; CDR3 protein: CAWSSVGNEQFF; CDR3 DNA: TGTGCCTGGAGTTCCGTAGGGAATGAGCAGTTCTTC
clone size: .; D gene: TRBD1; V gene: TRBV6-1; J gene: TRBJ1-1; CDR3 protein: CASISPGTGRTEAFF; CDR3 DNA: TGTGCCAGCATCTCACCAGGGACAGGGCGCACTGAAGCTTTCTTT
clone size: .; D gene: .; V gene: TRBV19; J gene: TRBJ1-5; CDR3 protein: CASSITGGTFNQPQHF; CDR3 DNA: TGTGCCAGTAGTATTACGGGTGGGACATTCAATCAGCCCCAGCATTTT
clone size: .; D gene: TRBD2; V gene: TRBV7-2; J gene: TRBJ2-5; CDR3 protein: CASSLGTSSETQYF; CDR3 DNA: TGTGCCAGCAGCTTAGGGACTAGCTCCGAGACCCAGTACTTC
clone size: many; D gene: TRBD2; V gene: TRBV3-1; J gene: TRBJ2-3; CDR3 protein: CASSPFIGGSADTQYF; CDR3 DNA: TGTGCCAGCAGCCCTTTCATTGGCGGGAGCGCAGATACGCAGTATTTT
clone size: .; D gene: .; V gene: TRBV4-3; J gene: TRBJ2-5; CDR3 protein: CASSQDGPVRYQETQYF; CDR3 DNA: TGCGCCAGCAGCCAAGATGGGCCGGTCAGGTACCAAGAGACCCAGTACTTC
clone size: few; D gene: .; V gene: TRBV3-1; J gene: TRBJ2-2; CDR3 protein: CASSPEPYSSNTGELFF; CDR3 DNA: TGTGCCAGCAGCCCCGAACCCTATAGCAGTAACACCGGGGAGCTGTTTTTT
clone size: .; D gene: TRBD1; V gene: TRBV20-1; J gene: TRBJ1-1; CDR3 protein: CSARDEGGAQWIF; CDR3 DNA: TGCAGTGCTAGAGATGAAGGGGGCGCGCAGTGGATCTTT
clone size: .; D gene: .; V gene: TRBV9; J gene: TRBJ2-7; CDR3 protein: CASSVWDGSYEQYF; CDR3 DNA: TGTGCCAGCAGCGTCTGGGACGGATCCTACGAGCAGTACTTC
clone size: many; D gene: .; V gene: TRBV3-1; J gene: TRBJ2-7; CDR3 protein: CASSPGTLTYEQYF; CDR3 DNA: TGTGCCAGCAGCCCTGGGACACTCACCTACGAGCAGTACTTC
clone size: many; D gene: .; V gene: TRBV2; J gene: TRBJ2-6; CDR3 protein: CASSRDASGANVLTF; CDR3 DNA: TGTGCCAGCAGTCGGGACGCCTCTGGGGCCAACGTCCTGACTTTC
clone size: many; D gene: TRBD2; V gene: TRBV20-1; J gene: TRBJ2-7; CDR3 protein: CSATRSGRAYEQYF; CDR3 DNA: TGCAGTGCAACACGTAGCGGGAGAGCCTACGAGCAGTACTTC
clone size: .; D gene: TRBD2; V gene: TRBV19; J gene: TRBJ2-7; CDR3 protein: CASSMGTSGRNGEQYF; CDR3 DNA: TGTGCCAGTAGTATGGGGACTAGCGGGAGGAATGGCGAGCAGTACTTC
clone size: many; D gene: .; V gene: TRBV2; J gene: TRBJ2-5; CDR3 protein: CASSESPLETQYF; CDR3 DNA: TGTGCCAGCAGTGAATCCCCACTAGAGACCCAGTACTTC
clone size: .; D gene: .; V gene: TRBV2; J gene: TRBJ1-5; CDR3 protein: CASRADSFNQPQHF; CDR3 DNA: TGTGCCAGCAGGGCAGACAGTTTCAATCAGCCCCAGCATTTT
clone size: few; D gene: TRBD1; V gene: TRBV30; J gene: TRBJ1-2; CDR3 protein: CAWTGYRGQFALYGYTF; CDR3 DNA: TGTGCCTGGACAGGGTACAGGGGGCAGTTTGCCCTCTATGGCTACACCTTC
clone size: many; D gene: .; V gene: TRBV12-3/TRBV12-4; J gene: TRBJ2-7; CDR3 protein: CASRETRGRYSYEQYF; CDR3 DNA: TGTGCCAGCAGAGAAACGCGAGGGAGATACTCCTACGAGCAGTACTTC
clone size: many; D gene: .; V gene: TRBV6-1; J gene: TRBJ1-5; CDR3 protein: CASSSSRNNQPQHF; CDR3 DNA: TGTGCCAGCAGCTCCTCACGGAACAATCAGCCCCAGCATTTT
clone size: many; D gene: TRBD1; V gene: TRBV11-1; J gene: TRBJ2-1; CDR3 protein: CASSLDRGAYNEQFF; CDR3 DNA: TGTGCCAGCAGCTTAGACAGGGGTGCCTACAATGAGCAGTTCTTC
clone size: many; D gene: TRBD1; V gene: TRBV25-1; J gene: TRBJ1-2; CDR3 protein: CASSAAGGLGYGYTF; CDR3 DNA: TGTGCCAGCAGTGCGGCAGGGGGGCTGGGATATGGCTACACCTTC
clone size: .; D gene: TRBD2; V gene: TRBV3-1; J gene: TRBJ2-1; CDR3 protein: CASSQGRTLASGRNNEQFF; CDR3 DNA: TGTGCCAGCAGCCAAGGTCGGACTTTGGCTAGCGGGAGGAACAATGAGCAGTTCTTC